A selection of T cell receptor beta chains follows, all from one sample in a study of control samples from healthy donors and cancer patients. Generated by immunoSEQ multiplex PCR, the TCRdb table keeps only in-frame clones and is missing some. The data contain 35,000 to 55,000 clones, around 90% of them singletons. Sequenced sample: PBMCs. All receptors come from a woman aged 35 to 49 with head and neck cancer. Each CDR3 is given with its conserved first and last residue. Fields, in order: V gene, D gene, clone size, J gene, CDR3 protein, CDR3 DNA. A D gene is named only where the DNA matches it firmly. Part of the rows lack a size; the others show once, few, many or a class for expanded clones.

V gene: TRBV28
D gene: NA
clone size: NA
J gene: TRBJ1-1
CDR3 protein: CASRSGLGTLNTEAFF
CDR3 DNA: TGTGCCAGCAGGTCTGGGTTGGGGACACTGAACACTGAAGCTTTCTTT

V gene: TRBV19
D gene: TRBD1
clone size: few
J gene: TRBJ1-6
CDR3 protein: CASSSAGRRGHSPLHF
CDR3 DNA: TGTGCCAGTAGTTCCGCGGGACGCAGGGGGCATTCACCCCTCCACTTT

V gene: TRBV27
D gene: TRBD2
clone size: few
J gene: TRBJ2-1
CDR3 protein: CASSPRLAAYNEQFF
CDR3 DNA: TGTGCCAGCAGTCCCCGACTAGCGGCTTACAATGAGCAGTTCTTC

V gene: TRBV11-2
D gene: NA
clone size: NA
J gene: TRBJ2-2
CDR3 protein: CASKRLRGDFTGELFF
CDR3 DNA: TGTGCCAGCAAACGCTTAAGGGGGGATTTCACCGGGGAGCTGTTTTTT

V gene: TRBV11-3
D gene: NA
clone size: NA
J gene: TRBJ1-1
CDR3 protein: CASSPRGNTEAFF
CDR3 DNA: TGTGCCAGCAGCCCCCGAGGGAACACTGAAGCTTTCTTT

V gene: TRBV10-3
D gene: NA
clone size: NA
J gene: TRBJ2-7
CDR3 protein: CAISDRQVHEQYF
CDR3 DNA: TGTGCCATCAGTGATCGACAGGTTCACGAGCAGTACTTC

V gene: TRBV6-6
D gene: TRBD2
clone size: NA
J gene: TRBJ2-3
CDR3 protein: CASSRGLAGVTDTQYF
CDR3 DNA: TGTGCCAGCAGTAGAGGACTAGCGGGGGTCACAGATACGCAGTATTTT

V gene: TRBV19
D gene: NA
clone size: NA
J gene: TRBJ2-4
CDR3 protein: CASSIDRAPGPKNIQYF
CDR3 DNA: TGTGCCAGTAGTATAGATCGGGCCCCCGGGCCCAAAAACATTCAGTACTTC

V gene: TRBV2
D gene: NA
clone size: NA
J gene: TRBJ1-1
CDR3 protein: CASSEGGASSFRAFF
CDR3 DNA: TGTGCCAGCAGTGAAGGTGGGGCAAGTAGTTTTCGAGCTTTCTTT

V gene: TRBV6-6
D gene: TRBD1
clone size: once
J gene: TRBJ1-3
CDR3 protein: CASSRGQDTIYF
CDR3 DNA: TGTGCCAGCAGTAGAGGACAGGACACCATATATTTT

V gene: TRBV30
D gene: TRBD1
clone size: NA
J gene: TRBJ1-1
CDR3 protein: CALSVRGPVNTEAFF
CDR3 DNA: TGTGCCTTGAGCGTCAGGGGGCCCGTGAACACTGAAGCTTTCTTT

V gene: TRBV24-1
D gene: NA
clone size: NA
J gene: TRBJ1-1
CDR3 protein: CATRSPRGAFF
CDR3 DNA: TGTGCCACCCGTTCGCCTAGGGGTGCTTTCTTT

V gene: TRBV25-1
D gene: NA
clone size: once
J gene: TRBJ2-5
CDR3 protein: CASSDLGGDTKETQYF
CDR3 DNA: TGTGCCAGCAGTGATCTTGGCGGGGACACCAAAGAGACCCAGTACTTC

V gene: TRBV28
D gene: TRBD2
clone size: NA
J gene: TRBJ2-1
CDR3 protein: CASSISGSNEQFF
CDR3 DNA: TGTGCCAGCAGTATCAGCGGGAGCAATGAGCAGTTCTTC

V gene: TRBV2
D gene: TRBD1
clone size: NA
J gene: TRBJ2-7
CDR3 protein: CASSDQTGGSYEQYF
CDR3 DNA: TGTGCCAGCAGTGACCAGACAGGGGGCTCCTACGAGCAGTACTTC

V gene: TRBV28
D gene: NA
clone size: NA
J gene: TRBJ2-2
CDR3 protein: CASRPGLYTGELFF
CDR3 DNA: TGTGCCAGCAGGCCAGGCCTATACACCGGGGAGCTGTTTTTT

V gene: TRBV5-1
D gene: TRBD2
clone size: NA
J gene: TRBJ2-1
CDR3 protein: CASSLATSGRETRHRNEQFF
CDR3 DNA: TGCGCCAGCAGCTTGGCCACTAGCGGGAGGGAAACTCGCCACAGAAATGAGCAGTTCTTC

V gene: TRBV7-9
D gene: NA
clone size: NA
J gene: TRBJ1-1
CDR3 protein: CASSLQNTEAFF
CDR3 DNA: TGTGCCAGCAGCTTACAGAACACTGAAGCTTTCTTT

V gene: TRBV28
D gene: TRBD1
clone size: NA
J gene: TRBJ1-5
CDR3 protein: CASSPQGFGQPQHF
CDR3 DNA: TGTGCCAGCAGTCCACAGGGGTTCGGACAGCCCCAGCATTTT

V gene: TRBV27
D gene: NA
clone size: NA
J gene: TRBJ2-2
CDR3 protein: CASSTQGWNTGELFF
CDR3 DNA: TGTGCCAGCAGCACACAGGGTTGGAACACCGGGGAGCTGTTTTTT

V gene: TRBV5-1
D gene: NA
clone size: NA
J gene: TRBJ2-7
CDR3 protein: CASSLVRAADEQYF
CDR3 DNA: TGCGCCAGCAGCTTGGTACGAGCCGCGGACGAGCAGTACTTC

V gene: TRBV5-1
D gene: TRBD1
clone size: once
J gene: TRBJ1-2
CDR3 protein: CASSLGQGAGGYTF
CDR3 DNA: TGCGCCAGCAGCTTGGGACAGGGGGCAGGTGGCTACACCTTC

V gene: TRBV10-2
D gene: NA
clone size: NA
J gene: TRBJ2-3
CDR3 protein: CASIGVGAAITDTQYF
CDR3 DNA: TGCGCCAGCATTGGGGTCGGAGCGGCTATCACAGATACGCAGTATTTT

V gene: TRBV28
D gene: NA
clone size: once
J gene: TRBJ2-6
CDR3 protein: CASSLTQGGANVLTF
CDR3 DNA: TGTGCCAGCAGTTTAACGCAGGGCGGGGCCAACGTCCTGACTTTC

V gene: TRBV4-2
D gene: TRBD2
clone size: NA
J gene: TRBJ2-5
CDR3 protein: CASSQRLAGNQETQYF
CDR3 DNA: TGTGCCAGCAGCCAACGTCTAGCGGGCAACCAAGAGACCCAGTACTTC

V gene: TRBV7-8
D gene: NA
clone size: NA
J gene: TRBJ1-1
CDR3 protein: CASSLPPGTEAFF
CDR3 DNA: TGTGCCAGCAGCTTGCCGCCGGGCACTGAAGCTTTCTTT